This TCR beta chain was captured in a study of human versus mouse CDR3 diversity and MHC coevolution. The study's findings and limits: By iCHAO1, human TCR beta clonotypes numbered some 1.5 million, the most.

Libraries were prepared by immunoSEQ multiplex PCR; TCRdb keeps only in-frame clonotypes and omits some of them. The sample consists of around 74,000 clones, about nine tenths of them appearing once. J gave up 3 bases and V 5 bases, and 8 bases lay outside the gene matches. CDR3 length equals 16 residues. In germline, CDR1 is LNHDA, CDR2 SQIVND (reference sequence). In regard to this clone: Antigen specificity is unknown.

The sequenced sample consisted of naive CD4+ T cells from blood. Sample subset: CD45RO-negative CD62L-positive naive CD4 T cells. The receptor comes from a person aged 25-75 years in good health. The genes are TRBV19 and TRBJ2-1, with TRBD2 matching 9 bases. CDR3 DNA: TGTGCCAGTAGTGTGTGGGTAGCGGGAGTCTACAATGAGCAGTTCTTC. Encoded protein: CASSVWVAGVYNEQFF.